This TCR beta chain was captured in a study of blood T cell repertoires in COVID-19. Study background: Material from acute and convalescent COVID-19 was sourced from the United States, Italy and Spain. Sources were T cells, B-cell-depleted T cells, or PBMCs; the material itself was cDNA or gDNA.

Methods used by the authors: Counts of nucleated cells, estimated from reference gene primer amplification, were obtained. TCRdb's table, derived via immunoSEQ multiplex PCR, lists solely in-frame clones and lacks some. D and trimming come from the DNA, and the V and J calls and clone size come from that table. The table lists 400,000 or so clones, 80% to 90% of them singletons. Patients from Seattle were sampled longitudinally, starting during active infection. The CDR3 loop spans 11 amino acids. Germline lookup yields CDR1 MNHNS and CDR2 SASEGT. Trimming left V 3 bases short and J 12 bases short, with 6 bases between.

This sequence was found in a man aged 18 to 30 with COVID-19, enrolled during active disease. Source material: peripheral blood. The chain carries TRBV6-1 and TRBJ1-6; D unclear. The CDR3 loop reads CASSDVRPLHF. The DNA of the CDR3 is TGTGCCAGCAGTGACGTCCGACCCCTCCACTTT.